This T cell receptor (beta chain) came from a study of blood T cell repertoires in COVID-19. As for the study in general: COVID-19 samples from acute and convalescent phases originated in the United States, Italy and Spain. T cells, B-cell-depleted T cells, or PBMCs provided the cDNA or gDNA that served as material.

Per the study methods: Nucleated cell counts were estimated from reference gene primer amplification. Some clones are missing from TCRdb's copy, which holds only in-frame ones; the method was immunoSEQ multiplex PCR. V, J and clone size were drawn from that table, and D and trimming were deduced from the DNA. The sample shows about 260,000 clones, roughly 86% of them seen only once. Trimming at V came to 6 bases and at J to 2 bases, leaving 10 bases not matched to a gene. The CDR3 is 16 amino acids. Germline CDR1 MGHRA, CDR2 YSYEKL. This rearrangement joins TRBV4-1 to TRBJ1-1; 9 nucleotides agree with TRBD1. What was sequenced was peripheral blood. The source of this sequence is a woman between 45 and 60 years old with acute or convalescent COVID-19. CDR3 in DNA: TGCGCCAGCAGTTACGGGACAGGGTGGGGTAACACTGAAGCTTTCTTT. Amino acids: CASSYGTGWGNTEAFF.